A single TCR beta chain is shown here with its context. The data originate from a study of T cell responses to AZD1222 COVID-19 vaccine. The CDR3 is 14 residues long. The germline CDR1 and CDR2 sequences are SEHNR and FQNEAQ (reference sequence). V lost 6 bases to trimming and J lost 10 bases, with 21 bases between them. Produced via immunoSEQ multiplex PCR; TCRdb's table is partial and in-frame only. Altogether roughly 200,000 clones are present, roughly 91% being singletons, with the ten largest covering about 1%. The clonotype originates from an adult in good health. The chain uses TRBV7-9 and TRBJ1-1, with no clear D. This specimen consisted of peripheral blood, obtained on day 0 of MenACWY control vaccination. CDR3: CASSHRDPEVGAFF. CDR3 sequence (DNA): TGTGCCAGCAGTCATAGAGACCCGGAGGTAGGAGCTTTCTTT.